The text below deals with one T cell receptor beta chain. Germline trimming cut 5 bases from V and 6 bases from J; bases unmatched to any gene: 23. This CDR3 is 19 amino acids long. Germline values: CDR1 SGHAT, CDR2 FQNNGV. Profiled with immunoSEQ multiplex PCR; TCRdb holds only in-frame clones, not every one. The data hold tens of thousands of clones, with 87% observed a single time. This sample is part of a study of control samples from healthy donors and cancer patients. The chain combines TRBV11-2 with TRBJ2-7; 9 bases fit TRBD1. This clonotype originated in a woman between 50 and 59 years old in good health. Material for sequencing was blood. The CDR3 reads CASSLAAGQGGGYYREQYF. CDR3 coding DNA: TGTGCCAGCAGCCTTGCCGCGGGACAGGGAGGAGGTTACTACCGCGAGCAGTACTTC.